This entry describes one T cell receptor (beta chain). Trimming removed 4 bases from V and 7 bases from J; junction bases left unmatched: 7. The CDR3 has 15 residues. The germline CDR1 and CDR2 sequences are SGHRS and YFSETQ. Measured with immunoSEQ multiplex PCR; TCRdb has only the in-frame clones, and not every one. Of 97,000 or so clones listed, approximately 85% are singletons. The sample is drawn from a study of blood T cell repertoires in COVID-19. This chain links TRBV5-1 with TRBJ1-6; TRBD1 aligns across 8 bases. Sequenced sample: peripheral blood. The receptor's source is a man aged 35 to 55 with active or convalescent COVID-19. CDR3 loop: CASSTLTGENSPLHF. DNA of the CDR3: TGCGCCAGCAGCACCCTGACAGGGGAAAATTCACCCCTCCACTTT.